The rows below give T cell receptor beta chains drawn from one sample of a study of regulatory T cells in long-lasting Graves disease. A single record per CDR3 protein comes from TCRdb applying MiXCR to the multiplex PCR reads. The repertoire consists of a few hundred thousand distinct CDR3 sequences, with roughly 23% occurring once and the leading ten covering around 30%. The sample in question was peripheral blood mononuclear cells (PBMCs), obtained when the disease was refractory, from a patient treated with antithyroid drugs. The receptors come from a woman aged 40-49 years with Graves disease. Both conserved end residues are part of each CDR3. The order of the fields is CDR3 DNA, CDR3 protein, D gene, V gene, J gene, clone size. A D gene is named only where the DNA matches it firmly. Size tells how often a clone was seen (once, few, many) or the class of an expanded clone, and some rows leave it out.

TGTGCCAGCAGTTTATGGCGGGATAAGACCCAGTACTTC	CASSLWRDKTQYF	.	TRBV27	TRBJ2-5	few
TGTGCCAGCAGCCAACTGAGCGGTACTAATCAGCCCCAGCATTTT	CASSQLSGTNQPQHF	.	TRBV3-1	TRBJ1-5	.
TGTGCCAGCAGGGCGCTCGGTGAAGCTTTCTTT	CASRALGEAFF	.	TRBV11-2	TRBJ1-1	.
TGCAGTGCTAGAGCGGAGGGCACAGATACGCAGTATTTT	CSARAEGTDTQYF	.	TRBV20-1	TRBJ2-3	.
TGTGCCAGCGCCTTCCAGACTAGCGGGAGGGCCAATGAGCAGTTCTTC	CASAFQTSGRANEQFF	TRBD2	TRBV11-2	TRBJ2-1	many
TGTGCCAGCAGTTTTTCGCACTACGAGCAGTTCTTC	CASSFSHYEQFF	.	TRBV27	TRBJ2-1	.
TGCAGTGCTAGAGTGGGGGTCGGGACCGGGGAGCTGTTTTTT	CSARVGVGTGELFF	.	TRBV20-1	TRBJ2-2	.
TGCAGCGTTCTCGTACAGGGAAATGAAAAACTGTTTTTT	CSVLVQGNEKLFF	.	TRBV29-1	TRBJ1-4	many
TGTGCCAGTAGTATAAGGGGCTATCTCCAGCGCAGTCCCATAGACACTGAAGCTTTCTTT	CASSIRGYLQRSPIDTEAFF	.	TRBV19	TRBJ1-1	.
TGTGCCAGCGGACGGGACAGCCGCGGGTCGGAGACCCAGTACTTC	CASGRDSRGSETQYF	TRBD1	TRBV2	TRBJ2-5	many
TGTGCCAGCAGTTTCTCTGGGACCTCCTACGAGCAGTACTTC	CASSFSGTSYEQYF	.	TRBV28	TRBJ2-7	many
TGTGCCACCAGCAGAAACCGGGACAGAGCAACAGAGCAGTACTTC	CATSRNRDRATEQYF	TRBD1	TRBV15	TRBJ2-7	many
TGCAGTGCCCCGGGACAGGGGAGCGAGCAGTACTTC	CSAPGQGSEQYF	TRBD1	TRBV20-1	TRBJ2-7	.
TGCAGCGTCAACTTCCCTGGGTGGGATGGCTACACCTTC	CSVNFPGWDGYTF	.	TRBV29-1	TRBJ1-2	many
TGTGCCAGCAGACGCGGACAGGGCTTTTATGGCTACACCTTC	CASRRGQGFYGYTF	TRBD1	TRBV6-1	TRBJ1-2	many
TGTGCCTGGAGTGTACGGAGGACAGGGGGAGAGCAGTACTTC	CAWSVRRTGGEQYF	TRBD1	TRBV30	TRBJ2-7	few
TGTGCCAGCAGTTTAGCCGTTTGGGAGCAGTTCTTC	CASSLAVWEQFF	.	TRBV12-3/TRBV12-4	TRBJ2-1	many
TGTGCCACCAGCGGAGGACTAGCGGGAGTGTACGGTGAGCAGTTCTTC	CATSGGLAGVYGEQFF	TRBD2	TRBV15	TRBJ2-1	few
TGCGCCAGCAGCTTGGACTCAGGGACAGCTAGCTACGAGCAGTACTTC	CASSLDSGTASYEQYF	TRBD1	TRBV5-1	TRBJ2-7	few
TGTGCCAGCAGCCATGCCCTAGCGGAAGAGACCCAGTACTTC	CASSHALAEETQYF	TRBD2	TRBV4-2	TRBJ2-5	few
TGTGCCACCAGTGAGGACTATAGGCTCTCCGGGGAGCTGTTTTTT	CATSEDYRLSGELFF	.	TRBV24-1	TRBJ2-2	few
TGTGCCAGCAGCGTTCGACGCACAGATACGCAGTATTTT	CASSVRRTDTQYF	.	TRBV9	TRBJ2-3	few
TGTGCCAGCATTACAGGGTTTTCCAAAAACATTCAGTACTTC	CASITGFSKNIQYF	.	TRBV2	TRBJ2-4	.
TGTGCCAGCAGCTTAGCGCAAGGGGGGTCGCAAGAGACCCAGTACTTC	CASSLAQGGSQETQYF	.	TRBV7-9	TRBJ2-5	few
TGCAGTGCTCGAGACAGGGGTTTGATAACTGAAGCTTTCTTT	CSARDRGLITEAFF	TRBD1	TRBV20-1	TRBJ1-1	.
TGTGCCAGCAGCTTAGAGGCAGGGAGAAAAGCTGAAGCTTTCTTT	CASSLEAGRKAEAFF	.	TRBV11-1	TRBJ1-1	.
TGTGCCAGCAGTTTAAGTGCAGGGGACTACATGAACACTGAAGCTTTCTTT	CASSLSAGDYMNTEAFF	.	TRBV12-3/TRBV12-4	TRBJ1-1	many
TGTGCCAGCAGCTTAAAGCGGCCCCTATACCCATTAGCCAAAAACATTCAGTACTTC	CASSLKRPLYPLAKNIQYF	.	TRBV5-8	TRBJ2-4	.
TGCGCCAGCAGTGGGAACTTGAGAGCCGAGCAGTTCTTC	CASSGNLRAEQFF	.	TRBV10-1	TRBJ2-1	few
TGTGCCAGCAGCTCAGACAGTTACTACGAGCAGTACTTC	CASSSDSYYEQYF	.	TRBV12-3/TRBV12-4	TRBJ2-7	many
TGCAGTGGATCTGCTCGGGGCAGCTCCTACGAGCAGTACTTC	CSGSARGSSYEQYF	.	TRBV20-1	TRBJ2-7	.
TGTGCCAGCAGCTATGCCCGGACTTATGGCTACACCTTC	CASSYARTYGYTF	.	TRBV5-5	TRBJ1-2	few
TGTGCCAGCAGTGAAGCGCTAGGGGGTTTTCAAGAGACCCAGTACTTC	CASSEALGGFQETQYF	.	TRBV2	TRBJ2-5	many
TGTGCCAGCACAAGAACCCCGGGACAGGGGGCGCACGAGCAGTACTTC	CASTRTPGQGAHEQYF	TRBD1	TRBV2	TRBJ2-7	many
TGTGCCAGCCGCAACGAGGCTACAGCGACTGGCTACACCTTC	CASRNEATATGYTF	.	TRBV2	TRBJ1-2	many